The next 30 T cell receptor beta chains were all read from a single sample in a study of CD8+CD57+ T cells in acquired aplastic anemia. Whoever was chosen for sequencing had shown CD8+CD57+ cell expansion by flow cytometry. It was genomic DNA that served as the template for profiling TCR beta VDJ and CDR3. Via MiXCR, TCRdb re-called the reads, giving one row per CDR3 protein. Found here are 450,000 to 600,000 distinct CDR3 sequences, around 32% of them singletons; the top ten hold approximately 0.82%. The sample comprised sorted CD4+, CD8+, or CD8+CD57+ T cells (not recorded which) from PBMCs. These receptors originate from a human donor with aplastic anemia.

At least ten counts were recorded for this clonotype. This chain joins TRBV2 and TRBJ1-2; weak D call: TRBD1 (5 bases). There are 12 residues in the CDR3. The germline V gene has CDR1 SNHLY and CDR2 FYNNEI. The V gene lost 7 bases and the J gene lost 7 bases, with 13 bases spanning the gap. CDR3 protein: CASMRQGRGYTF. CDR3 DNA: TGTGCCAGCATGCGGCAGGGCCGTGGCTACACCTTC.

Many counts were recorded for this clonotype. CDR3 in amino acids: CASSENYFGYDGYTF. The CDR3 bases are TGTGCCAGCAGTGAGAATTATTTTGGGTACGATGGCTACACCTTC. The gene calls are TRBV2 and TRBJ1-2, with no clear D. This CDR3 spans 15 amino acids. The ends were cut back, 3 bases at V and 6 bases at J, with 17 bases in the middle. Looked up from germline, CDR1 is SNHLY and CDR2 is FYNNEI.

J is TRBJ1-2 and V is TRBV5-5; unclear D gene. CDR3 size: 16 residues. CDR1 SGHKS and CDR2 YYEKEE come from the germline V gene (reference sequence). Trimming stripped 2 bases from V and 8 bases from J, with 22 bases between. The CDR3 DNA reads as TGTGCCAGCAGCTTAGGCCTGGACTTATCTTCTCGGGGCTACACCTTC. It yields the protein CASSLGLDLSSRGYTF. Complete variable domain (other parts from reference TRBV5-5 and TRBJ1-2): DAGVTQSPTHLIKTRGQQVTLRCSPISGHKSVSWYQQVLGQGPQFIFQYYEKEERGRGNFPDRFSARQFPNYSSELNVNALLLGDSALYLCASSLGLDLSSRGYTFGSGTRLTVV.

In DNA, the CDR3 is TGTGCCAGCAGCCCCTTCACAGGGGGAAACACCATATATTTT. This translates into CASSPFTGGNTIYF. J is TRBJ1-3 and V is TRBV12-3 or TRBV12-4; weak D call: TRBD1 (6 bases). V gave up 6 bases and J gave up 4 bases, with 13 bases separating them. The CDR3 length is 14 residues.

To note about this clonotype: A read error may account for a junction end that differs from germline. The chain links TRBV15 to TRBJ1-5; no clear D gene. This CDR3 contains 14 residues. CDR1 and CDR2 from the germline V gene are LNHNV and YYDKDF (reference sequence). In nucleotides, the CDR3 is TGTGCCACTGTGGATAACTGTAGCAATCAGCCCCGGCATTTT. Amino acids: CATVDNCSNQPRHF.

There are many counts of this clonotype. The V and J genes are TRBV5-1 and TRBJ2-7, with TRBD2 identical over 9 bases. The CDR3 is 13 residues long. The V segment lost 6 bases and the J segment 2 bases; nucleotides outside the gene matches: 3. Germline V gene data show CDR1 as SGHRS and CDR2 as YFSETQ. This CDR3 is CASTLAGPYEQYF. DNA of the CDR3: TGCGCCAGCACCCTAGCGGGGCCCTACGAGCAGTACTTC. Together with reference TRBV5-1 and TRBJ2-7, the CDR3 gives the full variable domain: KAGVTQTPRYLIKTRGQQVTLSCSPISGHRSVSWYQQTPGQGLQFLFEYFSETQRNKGNFPGRFSGRQFSNSRSEMNVSTLELGDSALYLCASTLAGPYEQYFGPGTRLTVT.

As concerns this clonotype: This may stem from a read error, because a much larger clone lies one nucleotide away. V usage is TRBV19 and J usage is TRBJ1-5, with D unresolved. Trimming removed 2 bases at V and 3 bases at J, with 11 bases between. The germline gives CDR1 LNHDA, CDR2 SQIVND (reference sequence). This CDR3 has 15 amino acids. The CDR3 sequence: CASSIINRSNQPQHF. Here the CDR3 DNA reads TGTGCCAGTAGTATAATCAACAGATCCAATCAGCCCCAGCATTTT.

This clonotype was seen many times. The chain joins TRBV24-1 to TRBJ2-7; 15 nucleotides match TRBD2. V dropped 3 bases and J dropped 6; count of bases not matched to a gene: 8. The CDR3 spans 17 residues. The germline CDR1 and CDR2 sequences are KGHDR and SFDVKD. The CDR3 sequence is CATSDTGTSGGPGEQYF. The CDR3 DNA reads TGTGCCACCAGTGATACCGGGACTAGCGGGGGGCCGGGCGAGCAGTACTTC.

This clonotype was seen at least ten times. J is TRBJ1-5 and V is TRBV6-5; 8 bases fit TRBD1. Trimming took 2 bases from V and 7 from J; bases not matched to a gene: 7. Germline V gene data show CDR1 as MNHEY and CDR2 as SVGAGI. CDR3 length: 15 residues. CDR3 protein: CASSYRGTGEQPQHF. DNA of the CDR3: TGTGCCAGCAGTTACCGAGGGACAGGAGAACAGCCCCAGCATTTT.

CDR3 DNA: TGCGCCAGCAGCCAAGATTCAGGGGGGAACACCGGGGAGCTGTTTTTT. Protein sequence: CASSQDSGGNTGELFF. The V gene is TRBV4-3, the J gene TRBJ2-2, with 7 positions matching TRBD1. Germline CDR1 and CDR2: LGHNA and YSLEER. This CDR3 spans 16 amino acids. Germline trimming cut 0 bases from V and 1 base from J; bases unmatched to any gene: 2.

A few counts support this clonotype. CDR3 residues: CATSTEPAGNTIYF. The CDR3 nucleotides are TGTGCCACCTCCACCGAGCCTGCGGGAAACACCATATATTTT. The genes are TRBV6-1 and TRBJ1-3; the D is unclear. Germline V gene data show CDR1 as MNHNS and CDR2 as SASEGT. V lost 10 bases and J lost 4, with 17 bases in between. The CDR3 is 14 amino acids.

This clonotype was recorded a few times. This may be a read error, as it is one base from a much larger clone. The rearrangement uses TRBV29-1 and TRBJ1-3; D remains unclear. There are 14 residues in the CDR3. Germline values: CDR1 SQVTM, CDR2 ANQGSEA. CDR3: CSVATESSGNTTYF. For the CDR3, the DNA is TGCAGCGTTGCAACCGAAAGCTCTGGAAACACCACATATTTT.

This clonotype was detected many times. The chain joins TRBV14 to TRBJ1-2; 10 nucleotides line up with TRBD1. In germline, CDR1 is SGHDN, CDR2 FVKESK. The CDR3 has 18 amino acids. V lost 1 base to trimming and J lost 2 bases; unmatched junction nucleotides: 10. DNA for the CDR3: TGTGCCAGCAGCCAAGGATATCGACGGGACAGGGGAAACTATGGCTACACCTTC. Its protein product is CASSQGYRRDRGNYGYTF.

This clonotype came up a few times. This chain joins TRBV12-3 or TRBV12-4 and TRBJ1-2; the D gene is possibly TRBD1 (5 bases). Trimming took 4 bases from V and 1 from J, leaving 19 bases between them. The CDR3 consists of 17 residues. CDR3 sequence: CASSSGLTASSNYGYTF. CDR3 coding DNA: TGTGCCAGCAGTTCGGGACTGACAGCCTCTAGTAACTATGGCTACACCTTC.

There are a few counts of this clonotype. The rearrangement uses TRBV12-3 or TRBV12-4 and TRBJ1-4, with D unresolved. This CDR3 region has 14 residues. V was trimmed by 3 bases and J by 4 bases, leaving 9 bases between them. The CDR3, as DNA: TGTGCCAGCAGTTTCCGGCGGGTTAATGAAAAACTGTTTTTT. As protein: CASSFRRVNEKLFF.

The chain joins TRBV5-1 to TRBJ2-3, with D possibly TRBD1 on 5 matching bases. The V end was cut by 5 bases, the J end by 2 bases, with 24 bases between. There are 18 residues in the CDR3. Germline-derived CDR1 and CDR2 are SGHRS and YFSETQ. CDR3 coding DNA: TGCGCCAGCAGGTACCCTCCCAGGGCCCAAGAGAACACAGATACGCAGTATTTT. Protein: CASRYPPRAQENTDTQYF.

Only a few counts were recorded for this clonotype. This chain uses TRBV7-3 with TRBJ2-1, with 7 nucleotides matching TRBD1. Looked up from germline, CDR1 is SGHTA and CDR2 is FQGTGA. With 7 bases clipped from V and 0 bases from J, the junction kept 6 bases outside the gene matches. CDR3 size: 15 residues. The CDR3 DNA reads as TGTGCCAGCACCCCGGACAGGAGCTCCTACAATGAGCAGTTCTTC. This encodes CASTPDRSSYNEQFF.

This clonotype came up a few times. The CDR3: CASSRVGLAGPESYNEQFF. The CDR3 nucleotides read TGTGCCAGCAGCCGCGTCGGACTAGCGGGACCGGAATCCTACAATGAGCAGTTCTTC. The chain links TRBV4-2 to TRBJ2-1; 12 bases fit TRBD2. The CDR3 is made up of 19 amino acids. Unmatched junction bases numbered 11, after V lost 4 bases and J lost 1 base. Germline V gives CDR1 LGHNA, CDR2 YNFKEQ.

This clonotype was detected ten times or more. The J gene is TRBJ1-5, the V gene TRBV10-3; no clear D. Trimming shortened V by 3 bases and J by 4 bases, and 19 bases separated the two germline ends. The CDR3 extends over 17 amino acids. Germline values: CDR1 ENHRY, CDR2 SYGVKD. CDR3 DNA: TGTGCCATCAGTGATAGTAAGTCAGGTGGAGGGAATCAGCCCCAGCATTTT. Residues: CAISDSKSGGGNQPQHF.

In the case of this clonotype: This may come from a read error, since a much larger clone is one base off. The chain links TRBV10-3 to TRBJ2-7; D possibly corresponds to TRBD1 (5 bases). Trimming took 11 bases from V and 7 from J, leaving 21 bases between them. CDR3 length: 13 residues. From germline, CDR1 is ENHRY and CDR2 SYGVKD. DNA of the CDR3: TGTGCCGCGGCTGACAGAGCCTACAATGAGCAGTACTTC. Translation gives CAAADRAYNEQYF.

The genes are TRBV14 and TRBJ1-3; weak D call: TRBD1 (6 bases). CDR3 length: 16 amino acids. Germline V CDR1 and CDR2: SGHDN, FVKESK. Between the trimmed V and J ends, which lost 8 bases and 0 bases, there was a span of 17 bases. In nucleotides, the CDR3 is TGTGCCAGCTCGCCGAGCAGGGGCCTCTCTGGAAACACCATATATTTT. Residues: CASSPSRGLSGNTIYF.

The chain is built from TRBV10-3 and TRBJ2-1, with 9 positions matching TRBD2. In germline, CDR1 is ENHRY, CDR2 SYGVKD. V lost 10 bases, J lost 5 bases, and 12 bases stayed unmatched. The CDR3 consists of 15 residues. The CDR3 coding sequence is TGTGCCACCGGCGGTAGTCTAGCGGGGAACAATGAGCAGTTCTTC. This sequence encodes CATGGSLAGNNEQFF.

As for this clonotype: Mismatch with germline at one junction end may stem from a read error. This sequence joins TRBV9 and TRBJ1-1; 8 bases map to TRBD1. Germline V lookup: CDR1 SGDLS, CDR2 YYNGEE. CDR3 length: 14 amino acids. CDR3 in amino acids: CASSLDRAETGAFF. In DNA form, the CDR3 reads TGTGCCAGCAGCTTGGACAGGGCGGAGACTGGAGCTTTCTTT.

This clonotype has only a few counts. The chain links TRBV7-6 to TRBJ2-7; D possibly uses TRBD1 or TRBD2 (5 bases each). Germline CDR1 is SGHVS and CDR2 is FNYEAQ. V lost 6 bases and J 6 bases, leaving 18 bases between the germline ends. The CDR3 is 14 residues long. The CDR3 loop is CASSPLGVLGEQYF. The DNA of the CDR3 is TGTGCCAGCAGTCCACTAGGGGTTTTGGGCGAGCAGTACTTC. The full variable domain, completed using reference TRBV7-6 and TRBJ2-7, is GAGVSQSPRYKVTKRGQDVALRCDPISGHVSLYWYRQALGQGPEFLTYFNYEAQQDKSGLPNDRFSAERPEGSISTLTIQRTEQRDSAMYRCASSPLGVLGEQYFGPGTRLTVT.

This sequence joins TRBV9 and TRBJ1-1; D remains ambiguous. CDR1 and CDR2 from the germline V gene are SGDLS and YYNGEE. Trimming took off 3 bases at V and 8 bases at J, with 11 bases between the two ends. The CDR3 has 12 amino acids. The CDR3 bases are TGTGCCAGCAGCGCGAGAAACAGCGAAGCTTTCTTT. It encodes CASSARNSEAFF.

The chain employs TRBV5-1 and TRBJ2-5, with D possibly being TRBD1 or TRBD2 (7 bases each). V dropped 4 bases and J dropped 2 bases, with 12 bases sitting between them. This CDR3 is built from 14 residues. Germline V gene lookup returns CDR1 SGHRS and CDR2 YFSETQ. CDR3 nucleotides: TGCGCCAGCAGCGGGCAGGGGGGGCAAGAGACCCAGTACTTC. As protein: CASSGQGGQETQYF.

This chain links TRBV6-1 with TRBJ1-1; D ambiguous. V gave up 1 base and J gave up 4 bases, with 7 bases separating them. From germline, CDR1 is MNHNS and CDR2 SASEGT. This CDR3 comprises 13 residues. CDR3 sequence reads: CASSEEEFTEAFF. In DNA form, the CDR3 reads TGTGCCAGCAGTGAAGAGGAGTTCACTGAAGCTTTCTTT.

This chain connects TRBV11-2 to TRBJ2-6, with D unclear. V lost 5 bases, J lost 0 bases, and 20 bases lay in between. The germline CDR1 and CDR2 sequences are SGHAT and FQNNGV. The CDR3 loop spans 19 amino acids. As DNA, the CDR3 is TGTGCCAGCAGCCCTAGGGCGGTCCAGGAGAGCTCTGGGGCCAACGTCCTGACTTTC. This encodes CASSPRAVQESSGANVLTF.

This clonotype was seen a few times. For the CDR3, the DNA is TGCAGTGTGGCGTCACCTTTTATACCAGATACGCAGTATTTT. It codes for CSVASPFIPDTQYF. The gene calls are TRBV20-1 and TRBJ2-3; no clear D gene. The CDR3 is 14 amino acids. With 7 bases removed from V and 4 bases from J, the gap between germline ends came to 18 bases. Per germline, CDR1 DFQATT and CDR2 SNEGSKA (reference sequence).

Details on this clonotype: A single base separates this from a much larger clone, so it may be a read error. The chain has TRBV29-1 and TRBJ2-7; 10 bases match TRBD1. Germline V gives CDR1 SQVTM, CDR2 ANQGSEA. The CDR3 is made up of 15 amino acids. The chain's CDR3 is CNVEGSGTGVSEQYF. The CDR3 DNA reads TGCAACGTTGAAGGTTCCGGGACAGGGGTATCCGAGCAGTACTTC.